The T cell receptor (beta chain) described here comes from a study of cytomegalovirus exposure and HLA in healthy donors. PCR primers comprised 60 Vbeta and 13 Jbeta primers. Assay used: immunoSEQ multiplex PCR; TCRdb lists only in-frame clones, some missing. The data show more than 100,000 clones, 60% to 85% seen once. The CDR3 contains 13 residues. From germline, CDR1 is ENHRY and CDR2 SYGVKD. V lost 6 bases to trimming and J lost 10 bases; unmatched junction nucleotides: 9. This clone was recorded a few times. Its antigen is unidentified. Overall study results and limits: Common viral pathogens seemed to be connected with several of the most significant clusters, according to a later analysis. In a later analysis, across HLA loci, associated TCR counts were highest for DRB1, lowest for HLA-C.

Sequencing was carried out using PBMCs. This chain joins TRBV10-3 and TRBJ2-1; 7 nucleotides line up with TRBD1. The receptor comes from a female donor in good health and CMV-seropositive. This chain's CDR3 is CAIRPDRDQEQFF. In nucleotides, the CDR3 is TGTGCCATCAGACCCGACAGGGACCAGGAGCAGTTCTTC.